The 13 T cell receptor beta chains presented below share a single source sample, sequenced in a study of blood T cell repertoires in COVID-19. The table came from immunoSEQ multiplex PCR; TCRdb's copy has only in-frame clones and leaves some out. The sample holds just over 300,000 clones, roughly 89% seen once. Sequenced: PBMCs or T cells enriched from blood (not recorded which). The receptors here all came from a woman between 18 and 30 years old who had recovered from COVID-19.

The V gene is TRBV14, the J gene TRBJ2-7; a weak D match, TRBD2 (5 bases). Germline CDR1 and CDR2: SGHDN and FVKESK. Trimming took off 5 bases at V and 4 bases at J, with 9 bases between the two ends. CDR3 size: 12 residues. CDR3 in amino acids: CASSSGRYEQYF. DNA for the CDR3: TGTGCCAGCAGCAGCGGAAGGTACGAGCAGTACTTC.

This chain links TRBV5-8 with TRBJ1-1; TRBD1 aligns across 9 bases. With 1 base clipped from V and 0 bases from J, the junction kept 10 bases outside the gene matches. The CDR3 length is 18 residues. From germline, CDR1 is SGHTS and CDR2 YDEGEE. The CDR3 DNA reads TGTGCCAGCAGCTTGTTTAGGGGACAGGGTTTAATGAACACTGAAGCTTTCTTT. Translation: CASSLFRGQGLMNTEAFF.

The rearrangement links TRBV20-1 to TRBJ1-5; D might be TRBD1 (6 bases). Trimming took off 5 bases at V and 7 bases at J, with 12 bases between the two ends. The CDR3 spans 12 residues. The germline V gene encodes CDR1 DFQATT and CDR2 SNEGSKA (reference sequence). The chain's CDR3 is CSAGDRLQPQHF. The DNA of the CDR3 is TGCAGTGCTGGTGACAGGTTACAGCCCCAGCATTTT.

The chain has TRBV11-3 and TRBJ1-1; 7 bases are shared with TRBD1. CDR3 length: 13 residues. The ends lost 5 bases at V and 1 base at J; junction bases unmatched: 1. Germline assignment: CDR1 SGHNT and CDR2 YENEEA. CDR3 loop: CASSRQGNTEAFF. CDR3 in DNA: TGTGCCAGCAGCAGACAGGGGAACACTGAAGCTTTCTTT. The whole variable domain, filled in from reference TRBV11-3 and TRBJ1-1, reads EAGVVQSPRYKIIEKKQPVAFWCNPISGHNTLYWYLQNLGQGPELLIRYENEEAVDDSQLPKDRFSAERLKGVDSTLKIQPAELGDSAVYLCASSRQGNTEAFFGQGTRLTVV.

This clone was observed once. The J gene is TRBJ2-6, the V gene TRBV28; no firm D call. Germline assignment: CDR1 MDHEN and CDR2 SYDVKM. Between the trimmed V and J ends, which lost 5 bases and 0 bases, there was a span of 14 bases. There are 17 residues in the CDR3. CDR3 bases: TGTGCCAGCAGTCGGCAGGCGACCCTCTCTGGGGCCAACGTCCTGACTTTC. Translating gives CASSRQATLSGANVLTF. The variable domain in full, completed from reference TRBV28 and TRBJ2-6, reads DVKVTQSSRYLVKRTGEKVFLECVQDMDHENMFWYRQDPGLGLRLIYFSYDVKMKEKGDIPEGYSVSREKKERFSLILESASTNQTSMYLCASSRQATLSGANVLTFGAGSRLTVL.

The chain uses TRBV7-9 and TRBJ1-2; 7 bases match TRBD1. V was pared by 4 bases and J by 6 bases, with 11 bases of the junction left unmatched. Per germline, CDR1 SEHNR and CDR2 FQNEAQ (reference sequence). The CDR3 sequence is 15 residues long. The CDR3 region is CASSYNDRDRHGYTF. For the CDR3, the DNA is TGTGCCAGCAGCTACAACGACAGGGATCGGCATGGCTACACCTTC.

The chain combines TRBV7-3 with TRBJ2-3, with TRBD2 identical over 8 bases. Looked up from germline, CDR1 is SGHTA and CDR2 is FQGTGA. The CDR3 consists of 14 residues. V lost 5 bases to trimming and J lost 5 bases; unmatched junction nucleotides: 6. CDR3 nucleotide sequence: TGTGCCAGCAGCCCCGGACTAGCACAAGATACGCAGTATTTT. Translating gives CASSPGLAQDTQYF.

Worth noting for this clone: One end of the junction is discordant with germline, which a read error may explain. The chain links TRBV12-3 or TRBV12-4 to TRBJ1-3; possibly TRBD1 for D (6 bases). This CDR3 has 12 amino acids. The CDR3 DNA follows: TGTGCCAGCAGTTTTCCGAGGGGGGGCGAATGTTTT. This gives the protein CASSFPRGGECF.

The chain combines TRBV5-6 with TRBJ2-5, with TRBD2 as a possible D gene (5 bases). Trimming cost V 0 bases and J 2 bases, with 8 bases left between them. CDR3 length equals 14 residues. Germline-derived CDR1 and CDR2 are SGHDT and YYEEEE. The CDR3 sequence is CASSLGEGQETQYF. The CDR3 bases are TGTGCCAGCAGCTTGGGTGAGGGACAAGAGACCCAGTACTTC.

This chain connects TRBV5-8 to TRBJ1-1; D is unclear. Germline assignment: CDR1 SGHTS and CDR2 YDEGEE. Between the trimmed V and J ends, which lost 4 bases and 4 bases, there was a span of 8 bases. The CDR3 length is 12 residues. CDR3 residues: CASSHSGTEAFF. The CDR3 region has the DNA TGTGCCAGCAGCCACAGTGGCACTGAAGCTTTCTTT. The full variable domain, rest sourced from reference TRBV5-8 and TRBJ1-1, is EAGVTQSPTHLIKTRGQQATLRCSPISGHTSVYWYQQALGLGLQFLLWYDEGEERNRGNFPPRFSGRQFPNYSSELNVNALELEDSALYLCASSHSGTEAFFGQGTRLTVV.

This chain joins TRBV7-2 and TRBJ2-3; D is possibly TRBD2 (5 bases). Trimming removed 5 bases from V and 1 base from J, with 13 bases in between. The CDR3 has 15 residues. Germline CDR1 reads SGHTA; CDR2 reads FQGNSA. Here the CDR3 reads CASSPVALRTDTQYF. The CDR3 DNA follows: TGTGCCAGCAGCCCCGTAGCGTTGCGCACAGATACGCAGTATTTT.

This clone was observed a handful of times. J is TRBJ1-1 and V is TRBV4-2; tentatively, D is TRBD1 (5 bases). CDR1 and CDR2 from the germline V gene are LGHNA and YNFKEQ. Trimming cost V 1 base and J 0 bases, with 15 bases left between them. The length of the CDR3 is 17 residues. CDR3 bases: TGTGCCAGCAGCCAAGCGCCAGGGAATGCGGTGAACACTGAAGCTTTCTTT. Translated: CASSQAPGNAVNTEAFF.

V usage is TRBV19 and J usage is TRBJ1-1; the match to TRBD1 covers 10 bases. There are 13 residues in the CDR3. The germline V gene encodes CDR1 LNHDA and CDR2 SQIVND (reference sequence). The V segment lost 5 bases and the J segment 7 bases; nucleotides outside the gene matches: 4. CDR3 protein: CASSPRDRGEAFF. DNA of the CDR3: TGTGCCAGTAGTCCCCGGGACAGGGGTGAAGCTTTCTTT.